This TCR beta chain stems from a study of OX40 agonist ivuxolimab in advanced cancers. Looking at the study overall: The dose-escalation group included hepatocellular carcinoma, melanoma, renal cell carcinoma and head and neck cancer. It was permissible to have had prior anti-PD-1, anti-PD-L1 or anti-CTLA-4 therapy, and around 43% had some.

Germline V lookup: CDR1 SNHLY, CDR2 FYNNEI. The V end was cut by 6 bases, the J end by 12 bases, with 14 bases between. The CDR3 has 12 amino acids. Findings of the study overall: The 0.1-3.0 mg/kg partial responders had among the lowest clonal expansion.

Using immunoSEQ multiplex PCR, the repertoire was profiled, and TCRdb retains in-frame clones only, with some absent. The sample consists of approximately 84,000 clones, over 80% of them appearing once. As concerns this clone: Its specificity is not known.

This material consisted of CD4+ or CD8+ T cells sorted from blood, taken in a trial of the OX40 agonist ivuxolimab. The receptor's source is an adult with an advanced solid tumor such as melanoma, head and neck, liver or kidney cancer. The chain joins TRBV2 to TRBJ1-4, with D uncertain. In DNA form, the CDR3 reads TGTGCCAGCAGCCGGGAGCGCCTAGAACTGTTTTTT. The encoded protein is CASSRERLELFF.